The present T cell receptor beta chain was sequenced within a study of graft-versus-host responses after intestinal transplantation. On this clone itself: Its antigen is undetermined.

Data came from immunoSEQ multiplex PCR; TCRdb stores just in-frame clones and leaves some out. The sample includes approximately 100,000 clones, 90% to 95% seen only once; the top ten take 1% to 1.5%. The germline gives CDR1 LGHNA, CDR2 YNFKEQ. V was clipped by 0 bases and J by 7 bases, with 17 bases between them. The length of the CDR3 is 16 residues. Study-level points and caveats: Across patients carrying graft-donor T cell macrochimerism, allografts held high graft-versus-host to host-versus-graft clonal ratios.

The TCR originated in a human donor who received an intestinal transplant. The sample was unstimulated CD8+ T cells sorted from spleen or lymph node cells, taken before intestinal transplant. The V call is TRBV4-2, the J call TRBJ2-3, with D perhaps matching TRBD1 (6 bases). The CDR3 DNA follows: TGTGCCAGCAGCCAAGAAGATGAGCCGGGACACTATACGCAGTATTTT. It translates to CASSQEDEPGHYTQYF.